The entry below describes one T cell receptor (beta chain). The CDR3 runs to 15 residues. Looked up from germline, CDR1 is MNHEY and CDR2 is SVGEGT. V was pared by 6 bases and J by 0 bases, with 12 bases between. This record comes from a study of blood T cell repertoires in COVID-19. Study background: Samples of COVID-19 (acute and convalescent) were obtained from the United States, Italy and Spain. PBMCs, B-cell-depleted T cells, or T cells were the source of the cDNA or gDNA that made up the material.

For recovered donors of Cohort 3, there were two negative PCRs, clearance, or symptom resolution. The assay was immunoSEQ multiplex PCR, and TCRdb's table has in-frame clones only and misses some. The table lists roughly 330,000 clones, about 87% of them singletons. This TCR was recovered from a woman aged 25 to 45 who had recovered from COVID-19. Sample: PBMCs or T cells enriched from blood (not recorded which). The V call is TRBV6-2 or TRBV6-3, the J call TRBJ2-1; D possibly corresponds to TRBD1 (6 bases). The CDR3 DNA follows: TGTGCCAGCAGCCCGACAGGAGACTCCTACAATGAGCAGTTCTTC. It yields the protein CASSPTGDSYNEQFF.